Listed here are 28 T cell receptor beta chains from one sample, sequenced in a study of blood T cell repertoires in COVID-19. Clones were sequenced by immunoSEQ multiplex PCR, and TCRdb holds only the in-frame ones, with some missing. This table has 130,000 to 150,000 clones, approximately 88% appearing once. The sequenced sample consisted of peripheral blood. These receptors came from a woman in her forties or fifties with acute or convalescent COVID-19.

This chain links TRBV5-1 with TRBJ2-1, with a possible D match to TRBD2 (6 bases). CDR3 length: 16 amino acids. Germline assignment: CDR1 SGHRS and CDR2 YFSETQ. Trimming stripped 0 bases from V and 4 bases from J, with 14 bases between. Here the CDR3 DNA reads TGCGCCAGCAGCTTGGTTGTAGCGGAGGGGTACAATGAGCAGTTCTTC. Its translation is CASSLVVAEGYNEQFF.

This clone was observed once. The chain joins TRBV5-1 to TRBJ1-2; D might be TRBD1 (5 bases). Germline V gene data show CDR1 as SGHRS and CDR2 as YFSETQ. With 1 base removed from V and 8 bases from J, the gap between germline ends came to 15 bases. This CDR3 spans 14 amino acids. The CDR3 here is CASSLLIRAGGYTF. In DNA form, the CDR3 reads TGCGCCAGCAGCTTGTTGATCAGGGCGGGAGGCTACACCTTC. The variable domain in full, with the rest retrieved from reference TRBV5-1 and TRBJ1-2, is KAGVTQTPRYLIKTRGQQVTLSCSPISGHRSVSWYQQTPGQGLQFLFEYFSETQRNKGNFPGRFSGRQFSNSRSEMNVSTLELGDSALYLCASSLLIRAGGYTFGSGTRLTVV.

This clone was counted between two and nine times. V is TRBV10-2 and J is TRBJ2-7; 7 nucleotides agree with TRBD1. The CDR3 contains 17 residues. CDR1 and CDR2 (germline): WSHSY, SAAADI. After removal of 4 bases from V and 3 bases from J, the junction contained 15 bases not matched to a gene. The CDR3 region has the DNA TGCGCCAGCAGTGGACCTCGTTCTGGGACAGACTTCTACGAGCAGTACTTC. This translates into CASSGPRSGTDFYEQYF.

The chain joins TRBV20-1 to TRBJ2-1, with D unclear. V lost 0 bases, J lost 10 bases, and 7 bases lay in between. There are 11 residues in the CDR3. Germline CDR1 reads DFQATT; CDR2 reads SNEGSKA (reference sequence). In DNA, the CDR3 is TGCAGTGCTAGAGATATAATAGAGCAGTTCTTC. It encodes CSARDIIEQFF.

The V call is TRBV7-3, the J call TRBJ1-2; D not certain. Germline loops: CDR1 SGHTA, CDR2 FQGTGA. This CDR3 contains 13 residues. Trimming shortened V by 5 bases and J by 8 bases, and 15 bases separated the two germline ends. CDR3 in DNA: TGTGCCAGCAGCCGGAGGGAGGGAGGAGGCTACACCTTC. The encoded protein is CASSRREGGGYTF. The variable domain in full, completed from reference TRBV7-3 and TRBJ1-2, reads GAGVSQTPSNKVTEKGKYVELRCDPISGHTALYWYRQSLGQGPEFLIYFQGTGAADDSGLPNDRFFAVRPEGSVSTLKIQRTERGDSAVYLCASSRREGGGYTFGSGTRLTVV.

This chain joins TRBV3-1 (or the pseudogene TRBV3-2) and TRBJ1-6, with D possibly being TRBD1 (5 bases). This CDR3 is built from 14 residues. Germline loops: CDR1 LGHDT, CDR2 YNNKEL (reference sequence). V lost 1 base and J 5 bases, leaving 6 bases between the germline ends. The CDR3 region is CASSQGQNNSPLHF. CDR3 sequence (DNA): TGTGCCAGCAGCCAAGGACAGAATAATTCACCCCTCCACTTT.

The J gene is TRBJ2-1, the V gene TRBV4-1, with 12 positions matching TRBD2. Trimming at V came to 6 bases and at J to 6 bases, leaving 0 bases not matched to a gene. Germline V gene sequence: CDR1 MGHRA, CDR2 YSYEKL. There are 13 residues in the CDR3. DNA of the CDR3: TGCGCCAGCAGACTAGCGGGAGGCAATGAGCAGTTCTTC. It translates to CASRLAGGNEQFF.

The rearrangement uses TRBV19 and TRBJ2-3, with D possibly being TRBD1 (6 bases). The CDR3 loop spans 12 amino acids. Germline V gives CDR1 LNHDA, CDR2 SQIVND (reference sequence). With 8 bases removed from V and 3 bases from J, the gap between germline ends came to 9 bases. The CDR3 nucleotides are TGTGCCAGTGGGGGCCAGACAGATACGCAGTATTTT. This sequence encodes CASGGQTDTQYF.

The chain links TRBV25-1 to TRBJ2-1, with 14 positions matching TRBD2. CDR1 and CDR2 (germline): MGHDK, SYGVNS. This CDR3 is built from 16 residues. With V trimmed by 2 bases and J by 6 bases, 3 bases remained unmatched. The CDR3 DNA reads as TGTGCCAGCAGTGAAATGGGACTAGCGGGAGTCAATGAGCAGTTCTTC. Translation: CASSEMGLAGVNEQFF.

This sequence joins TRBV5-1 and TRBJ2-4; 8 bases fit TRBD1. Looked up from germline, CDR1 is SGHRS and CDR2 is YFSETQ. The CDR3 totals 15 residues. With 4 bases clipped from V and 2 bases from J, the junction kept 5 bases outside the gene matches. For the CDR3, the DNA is TGCGCCAGCAGCGAGAGGACAGGGCCCAAAAACATTCAGTACTTC. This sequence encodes CASSERTGPKNIQYF.

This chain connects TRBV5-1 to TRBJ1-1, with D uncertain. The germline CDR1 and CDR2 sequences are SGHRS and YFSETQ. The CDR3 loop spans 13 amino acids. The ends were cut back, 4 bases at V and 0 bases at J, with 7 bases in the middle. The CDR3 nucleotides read TGCGCCAGCAGCCCCGACATGAACACTGAAGCTTTCTTT. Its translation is CASSPDMNTEAFF.

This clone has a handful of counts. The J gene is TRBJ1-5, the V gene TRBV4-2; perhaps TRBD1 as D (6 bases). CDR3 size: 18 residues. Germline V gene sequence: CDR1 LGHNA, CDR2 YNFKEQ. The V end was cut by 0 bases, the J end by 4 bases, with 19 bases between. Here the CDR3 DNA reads TGTGCCAGCAGCCAAGATCCGGCACAGGGCACTTCTAATCAGCCCCAGCATTTT. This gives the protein CASSQDPAQGTSNQPQHF.

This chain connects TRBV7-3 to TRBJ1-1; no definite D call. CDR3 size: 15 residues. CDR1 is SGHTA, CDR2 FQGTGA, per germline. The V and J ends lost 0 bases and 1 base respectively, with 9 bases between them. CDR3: CASSLTGDGNTEAFF. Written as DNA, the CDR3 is TGTGCCAGCAGCTTAACGGGAGACGGGAACACTGAAGCTTTCTTT.

The CDR3 spells CASSSTGGNSPLHF. In DNA form, the CDR3 reads TGTGCCAGCAGCTCGACAGGGGGTAATTCACCCCTCCACTTT. The chain carries TRBV7-2 and TRBJ1-6, with TRBD1 identical over 9 bases. This CDR3 has 14 amino acids. The V gene's germline CDR1 is SGHTA and CDR2 FQGNSA. The junction had 1 base not matched to a gene; V was cut back by 4 bases and J by 6 bases.

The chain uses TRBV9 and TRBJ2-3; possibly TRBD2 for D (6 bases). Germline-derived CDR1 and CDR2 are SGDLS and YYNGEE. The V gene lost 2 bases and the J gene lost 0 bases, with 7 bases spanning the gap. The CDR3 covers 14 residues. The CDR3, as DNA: TGTGCCAGCAGCGTGAGCGGGAGCACAGATACGCAGTATTTT. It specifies CASSVSGSTDTQYF.

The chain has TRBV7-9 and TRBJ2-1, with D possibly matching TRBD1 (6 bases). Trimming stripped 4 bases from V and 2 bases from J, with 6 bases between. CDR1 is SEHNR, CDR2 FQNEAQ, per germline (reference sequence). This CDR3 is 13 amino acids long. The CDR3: CASSSGAYNEQFF. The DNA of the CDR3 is TGTGCCAGCAGCTCAGGGGCCTACAATGAGCAGTTCTTC. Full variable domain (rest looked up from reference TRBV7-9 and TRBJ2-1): DTGVSQNPRHKITKRGQNVTFRCDPISEHNRLYWYRQTLGQGPEFLTYFQNEAQLEKSRLLSDRFSAERPKGSFSTLEIQRTEQGDSAMYLCASSSGAYNEQFFGPGTRLTVL.

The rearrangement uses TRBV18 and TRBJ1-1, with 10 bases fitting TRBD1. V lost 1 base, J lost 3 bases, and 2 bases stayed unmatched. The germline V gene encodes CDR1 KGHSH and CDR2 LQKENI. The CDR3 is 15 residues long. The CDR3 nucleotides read TGTGCCAGCTCACCACTCGGGACAGGGGACACTGAAGCTTTCTTT. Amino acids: CASSPLGTGDTEAFF.

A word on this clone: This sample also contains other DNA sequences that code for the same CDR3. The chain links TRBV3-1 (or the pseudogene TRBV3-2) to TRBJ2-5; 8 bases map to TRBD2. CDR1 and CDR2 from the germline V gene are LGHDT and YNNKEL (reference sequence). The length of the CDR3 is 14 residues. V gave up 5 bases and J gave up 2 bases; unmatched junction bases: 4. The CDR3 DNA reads TGTGCCAGCAGCACTACTAGCGGACAAGAGACCCAGTACTTC. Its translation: CASSTTSGQETQYF.

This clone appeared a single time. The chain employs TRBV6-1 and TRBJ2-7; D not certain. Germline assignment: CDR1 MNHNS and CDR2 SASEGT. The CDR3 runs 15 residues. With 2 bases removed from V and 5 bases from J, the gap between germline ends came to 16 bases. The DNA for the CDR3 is TGTGCCAGCAGTGAACGTTCGGGTACGTACGACGAGCAGTACTTC. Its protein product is CASSERSGTYDEQYF.

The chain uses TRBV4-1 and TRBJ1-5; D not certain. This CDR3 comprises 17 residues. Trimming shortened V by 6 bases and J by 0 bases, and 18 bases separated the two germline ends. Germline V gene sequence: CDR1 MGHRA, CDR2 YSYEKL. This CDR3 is CASSQPRRGYSNQPQHF. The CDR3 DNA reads TGCGCCAGCAGTCAACCCCGGCGAGGGTATAGCAATCAGCCCCAGCATTTT.

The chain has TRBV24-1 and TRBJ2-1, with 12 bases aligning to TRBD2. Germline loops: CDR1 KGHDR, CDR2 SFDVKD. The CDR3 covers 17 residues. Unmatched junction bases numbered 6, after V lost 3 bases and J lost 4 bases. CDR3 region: CATSDLRGLAGYNEQFF. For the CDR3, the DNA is TGTGCCACCAGTGATCTCCGCGGACTAGCGGGGTACAATGAGCAGTTCTTC.

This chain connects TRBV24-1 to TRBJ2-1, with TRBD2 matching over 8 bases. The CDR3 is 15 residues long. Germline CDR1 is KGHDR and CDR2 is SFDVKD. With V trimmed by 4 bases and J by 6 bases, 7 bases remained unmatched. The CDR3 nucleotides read TGTGCCACCAGTGACGCCGGGACTAGTGCCAATGAGCAGTTCTTC. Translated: CATSDAGTSANEQFF.

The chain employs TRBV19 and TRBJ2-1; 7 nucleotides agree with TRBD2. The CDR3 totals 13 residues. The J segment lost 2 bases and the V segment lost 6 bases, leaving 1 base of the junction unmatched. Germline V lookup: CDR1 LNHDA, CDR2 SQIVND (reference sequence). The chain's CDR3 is CASRRGAYNEQFF. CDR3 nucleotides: TGTGCCAGTAGACGGGGGGCCTACAATGAGCAGTTCTTC.

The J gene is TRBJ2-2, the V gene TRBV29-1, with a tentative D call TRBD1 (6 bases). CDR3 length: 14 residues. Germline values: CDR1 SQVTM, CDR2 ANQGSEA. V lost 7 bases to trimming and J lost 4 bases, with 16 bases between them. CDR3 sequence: CSGSGVRGTGELFF. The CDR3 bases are TGCAGCGGATCAGGGGTTAGGGGCACCGGGGAGCTGTTTTTT.

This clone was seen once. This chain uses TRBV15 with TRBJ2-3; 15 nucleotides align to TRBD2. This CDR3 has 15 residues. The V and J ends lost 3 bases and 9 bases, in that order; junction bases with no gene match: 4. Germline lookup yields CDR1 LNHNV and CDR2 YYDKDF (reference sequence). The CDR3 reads CATSRGLAGGSTQYF. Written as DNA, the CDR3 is TGTGCCACCAGCAGGGGACTAGCGGGGGGTTCCACGCAGTATTTT. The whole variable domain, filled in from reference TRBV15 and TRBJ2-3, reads DAMVIQNPRYQVTQFGKPVTLSCSQTLNHNVMYWYQQKSSQAPKLLFHYYDKDFNNEADTPDNFQSRRPNTSFCFLDIRSPGLGDTAMYLCATSRGLAGGSTQYFGPGTRLTVL.

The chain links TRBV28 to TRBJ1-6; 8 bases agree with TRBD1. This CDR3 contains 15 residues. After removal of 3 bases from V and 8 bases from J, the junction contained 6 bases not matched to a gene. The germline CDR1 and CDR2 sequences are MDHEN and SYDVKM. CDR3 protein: CASSFPGQGYSPLHF. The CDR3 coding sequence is TGTGCCAGCAGTTTCCCTGGACAGGGTTATTCACCCCTCCACTTT.

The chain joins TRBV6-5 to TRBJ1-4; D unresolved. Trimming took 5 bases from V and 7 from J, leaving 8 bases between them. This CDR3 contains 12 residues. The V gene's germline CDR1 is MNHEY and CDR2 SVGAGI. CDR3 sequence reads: CASSRIGEKLFF. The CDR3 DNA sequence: TGTGCCAGCAGTAGAATCGGTGAAAAACTGTTTTTT.

The CDR3 sequence is CASSIWQDIPGEQYF. The CDR3 DNA reads TGTGCCAGTAGTATTTGGCAAGATATCCCAGGAGAGCAGTACTTC. This chain joins TRBV19 and TRBJ2-7; no definite D call. CDR3 size: 15 residues. Trimming shortened V by 3 bases and J by 7 bases, and 19 bases separated the two germline ends. From germline, CDR1 is LNHDA and CDR2 SQIVND (reference sequence).